This T cell receptor beta chain emerged from a study of blood T cell repertoires in COVID-19. Germline CDR1 reads MGHRA; CDR2 reads YSYEKL. The CDR3 covers 17 residues. Trimming cost V 3 bases and J 6 bases, with 24 bases left between them. Profiling relied on immunoSEQ multiplex PCR, and the TCRdb table lists in-frame clones only, not all of them. The table has about 80,000 clones, about 72% seen once. This receptor was obtained from a man aged 65-85 years with active or convalescent COVID-19. V and J are TRBV4-1 and TRBJ2-7, with D perhaps matching TRBD2 (7 bases). The sample was peripheral blood. The CDR3 sequence is CASSQVFTRGPPREQYF. CDR3 coding DNA: TGCGCCAGCAGCCAGGTGTTCACGCGGGGGCCCCCTCGCGAGCAGTACTTC.